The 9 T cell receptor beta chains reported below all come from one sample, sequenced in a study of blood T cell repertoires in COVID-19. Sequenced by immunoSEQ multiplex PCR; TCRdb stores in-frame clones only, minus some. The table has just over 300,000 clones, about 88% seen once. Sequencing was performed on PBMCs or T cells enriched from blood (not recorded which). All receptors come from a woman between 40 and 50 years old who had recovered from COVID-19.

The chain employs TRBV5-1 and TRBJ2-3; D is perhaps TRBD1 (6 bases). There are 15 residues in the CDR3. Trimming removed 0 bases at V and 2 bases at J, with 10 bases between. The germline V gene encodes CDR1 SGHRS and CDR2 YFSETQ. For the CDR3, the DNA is TGCGCCAGCAGCTTGGGAGGGGGAGACACAGATACGCAGTATTTT. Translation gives CASSLGGGDTDTQYF.

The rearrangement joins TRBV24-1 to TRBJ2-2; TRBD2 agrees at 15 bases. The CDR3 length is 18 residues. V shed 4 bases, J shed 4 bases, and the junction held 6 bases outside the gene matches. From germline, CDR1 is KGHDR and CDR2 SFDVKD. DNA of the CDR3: TGTGCCACCAGTGACCCCGGACTAGCGGGGGGGCGCACCGGGGAGCTGTTTTTT. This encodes CATSDPGLAGGRTGELFF.

This CDR3 is CASTVAGQNIQYF. In DNA form, the CDR3 reads TGTGCCAGCACCGTAGCTGGTCAAAACATTCAGTACTTC. The chain is built from TRBV12-3 or TRBV12-4 and TRBJ2-4; D is uncertain. V was shortened by 7 bases and J by 5 bases, with 12 bases between the two germline ends. This CDR3 has 13 residues.

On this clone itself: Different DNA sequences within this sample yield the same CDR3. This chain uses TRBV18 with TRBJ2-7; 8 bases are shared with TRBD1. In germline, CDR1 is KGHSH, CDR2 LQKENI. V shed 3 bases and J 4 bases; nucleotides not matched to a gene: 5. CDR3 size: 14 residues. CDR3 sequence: CASSPGTGGYEQYF. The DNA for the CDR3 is TGTGCCAGCTCACCCGGGACAGGAGGATACGAGCAGTACTTC.

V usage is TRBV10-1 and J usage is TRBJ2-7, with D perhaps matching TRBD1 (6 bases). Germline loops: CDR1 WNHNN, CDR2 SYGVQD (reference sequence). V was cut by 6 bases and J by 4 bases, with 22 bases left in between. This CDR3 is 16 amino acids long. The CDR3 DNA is TGCGCCAGCAGACGACCTTGGACAGTGACTCCGTACGAGCAGTACTTC. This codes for CASRRPWTVTPYEQYF.

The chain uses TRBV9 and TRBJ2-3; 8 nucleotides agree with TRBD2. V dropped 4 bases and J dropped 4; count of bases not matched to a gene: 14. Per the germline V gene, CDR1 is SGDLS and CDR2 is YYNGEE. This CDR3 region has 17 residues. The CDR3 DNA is TGTGCCAGCAGCCCCACTGGGGGTAGCGGGGCCTCAGATACGCAGTATTTT. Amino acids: CASSPTGGSGASDTQYF. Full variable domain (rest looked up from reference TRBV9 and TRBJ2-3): DSGVTQTPKHLITATGQRVTLRCSPRSGDLSVYWYQQSLDQGLQFLIQYYNGEERAKGNILERFSAQQFPDLHSELNLSSLELGDSALYFCASSPTGGSGASDTQYFGPGTRLTVL.

The CDR3 region is CASSSYRRPYNYEQFF. The CDR3 nucleotides read TGTGCCAGCAGTTCATACAGGAGACCCTACAATTATGAGCAGTTCTTC. The gene calls are TRBV27 and TRBJ2-1; a possible D gene is TRBD1 (5 bases). CDR3 length: 16 residues. Germline CDR1 and CDR2: MNHEY and SMNVEV (reference sequence). Trimming stripped 4 bases from V and 8 bases from J, with 21 bases between.

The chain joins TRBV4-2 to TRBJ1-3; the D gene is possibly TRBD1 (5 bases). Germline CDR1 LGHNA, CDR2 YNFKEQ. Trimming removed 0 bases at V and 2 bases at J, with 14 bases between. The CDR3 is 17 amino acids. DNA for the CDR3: TGTGCCAGCAGCCAAGATACGGACATCCTCGCTGGAAACACCATATATTTT. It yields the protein CASSQDTDILAGNTIYF.

The CDR3 sequence: CASSQVGLAGVDEQYF. The CDR3 DNA reads TGCGCCAGCAGCCAAGTTGGACTAGCGGGAGTAGACGAGCAGTACTTC. The J gene is TRBJ2-7, the V gene TRBV4-1; 13 positions match TRBD2. The CDR3 is 16 residues long. Germline values: CDR1 MGHRA, CDR2 YSYEKL. V was pared by 1 base and J by 5 bases, with 5 bases of the junction left unmatched.